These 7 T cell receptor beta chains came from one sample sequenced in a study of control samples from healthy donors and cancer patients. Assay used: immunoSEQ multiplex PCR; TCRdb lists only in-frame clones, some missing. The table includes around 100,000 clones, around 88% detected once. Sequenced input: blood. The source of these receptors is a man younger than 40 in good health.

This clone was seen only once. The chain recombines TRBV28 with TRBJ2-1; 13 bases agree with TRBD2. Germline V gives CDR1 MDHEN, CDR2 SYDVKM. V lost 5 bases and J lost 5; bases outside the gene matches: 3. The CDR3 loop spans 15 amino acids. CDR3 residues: CASSGLAGANNEQFF. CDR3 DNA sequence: TGTGCCAGCAGTGGACTAGCGGGAGCCAACAATGAGCAGTTCTTC.

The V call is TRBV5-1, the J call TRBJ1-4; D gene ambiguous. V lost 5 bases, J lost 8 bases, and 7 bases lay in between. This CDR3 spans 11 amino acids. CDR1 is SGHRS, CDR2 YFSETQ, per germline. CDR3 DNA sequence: TGCGCCAGCAGTGAGGACGAAAAACTGTTTTTT. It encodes CASSEDEKLFF.

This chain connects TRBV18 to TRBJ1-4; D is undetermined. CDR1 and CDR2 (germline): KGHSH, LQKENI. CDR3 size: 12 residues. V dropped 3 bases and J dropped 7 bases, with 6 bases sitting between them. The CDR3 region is CASSPDGEKLFF. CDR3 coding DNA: TGTGCCAGCTCACCGGACGGTGAAAAACTGTTTTTT.

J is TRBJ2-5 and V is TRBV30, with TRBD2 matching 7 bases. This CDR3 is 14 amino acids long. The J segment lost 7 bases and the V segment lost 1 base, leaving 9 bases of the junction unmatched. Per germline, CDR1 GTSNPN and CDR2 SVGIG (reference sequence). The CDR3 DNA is TGTGCCTGGAGTGGGGGGGGAGGAGAAGGGACCCAGTACTTC. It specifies CAWSGGGGEGTQYF.

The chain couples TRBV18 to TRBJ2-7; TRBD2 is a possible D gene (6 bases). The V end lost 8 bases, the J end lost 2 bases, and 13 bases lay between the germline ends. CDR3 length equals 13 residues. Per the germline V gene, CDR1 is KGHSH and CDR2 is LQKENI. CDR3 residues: CASRETQTYEQYF. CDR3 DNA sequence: TGTGCCAGCCGGGAGACCCAGACCTACGAGCAGTACTTC. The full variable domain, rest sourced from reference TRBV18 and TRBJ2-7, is NAGVMQNPRHLVRRRGQEARLRCSPMKGHSHVYWYRQLPEEGLKFMVYLQKENIIDESGMPKERFSAEFPKEGPSILRIQQVVRGDSAAYFCASRETQTYEQYFGPGTRLTVT.

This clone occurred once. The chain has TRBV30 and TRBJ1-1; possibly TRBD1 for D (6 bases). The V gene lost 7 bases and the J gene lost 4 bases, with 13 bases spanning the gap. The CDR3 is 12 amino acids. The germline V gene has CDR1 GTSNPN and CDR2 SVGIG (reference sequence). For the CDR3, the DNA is TGTGCCTCAACCCGGGGGCCCACTGAAGCTTTCTTT. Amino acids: CASTRGPTEAFF.

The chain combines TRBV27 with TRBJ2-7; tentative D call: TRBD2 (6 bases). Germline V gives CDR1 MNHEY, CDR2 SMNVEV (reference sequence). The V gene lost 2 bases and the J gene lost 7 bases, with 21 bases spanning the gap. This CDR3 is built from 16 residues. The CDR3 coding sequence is TGTGCCAGCAGTTTAGGAGGGATCCCACTCCCTATAGAGCAGTACTTC. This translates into CASSLGGIPLPIEQYF.